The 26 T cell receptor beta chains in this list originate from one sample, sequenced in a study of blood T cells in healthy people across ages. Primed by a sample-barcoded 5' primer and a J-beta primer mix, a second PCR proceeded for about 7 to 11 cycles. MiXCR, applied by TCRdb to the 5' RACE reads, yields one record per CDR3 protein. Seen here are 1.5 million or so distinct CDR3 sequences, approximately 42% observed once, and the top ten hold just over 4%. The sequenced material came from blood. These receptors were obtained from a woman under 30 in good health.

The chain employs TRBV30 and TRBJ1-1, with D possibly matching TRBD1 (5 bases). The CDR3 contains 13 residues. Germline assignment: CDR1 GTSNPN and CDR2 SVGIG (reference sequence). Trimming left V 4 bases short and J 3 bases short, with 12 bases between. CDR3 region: CAWNQGSYTEAFF. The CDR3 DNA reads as TGTGCCTGGAATCAGGGTAGTTACACTGAAGCTTTCTTT.

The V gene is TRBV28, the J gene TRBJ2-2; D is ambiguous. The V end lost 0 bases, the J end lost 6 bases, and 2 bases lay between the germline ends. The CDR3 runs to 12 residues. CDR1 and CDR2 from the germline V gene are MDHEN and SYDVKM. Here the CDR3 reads CASSLWSGELFF. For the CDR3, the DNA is TGTGCCAGCAGTTTATGGTCCGGGGAGCTGTTTTTT.

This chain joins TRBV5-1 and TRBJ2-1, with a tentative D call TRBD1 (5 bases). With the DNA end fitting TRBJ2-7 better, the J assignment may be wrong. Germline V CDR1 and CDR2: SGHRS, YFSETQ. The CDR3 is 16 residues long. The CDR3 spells CASSLAGNRKYNEQYF. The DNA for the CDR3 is TGCGCCAGCAGCTTGGCCGGAAACAGGAAATACAATGAGCAGTACTTC.

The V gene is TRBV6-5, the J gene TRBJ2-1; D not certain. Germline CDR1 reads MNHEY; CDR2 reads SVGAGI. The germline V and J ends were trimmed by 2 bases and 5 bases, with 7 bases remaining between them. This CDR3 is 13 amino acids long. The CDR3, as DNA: TGTGCCAGCAGTTACGATAGGGACAATGAGCAGTTCTTC. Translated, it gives CASSYDRDNEQFF.

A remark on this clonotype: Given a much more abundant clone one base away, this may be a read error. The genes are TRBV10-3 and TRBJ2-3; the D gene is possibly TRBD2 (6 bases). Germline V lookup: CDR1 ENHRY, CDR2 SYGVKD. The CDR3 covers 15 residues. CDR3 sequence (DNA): TGTGCCGTCAGTGACGGCGCCGGAGGGCCAGATACGCAGTATTTT. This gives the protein CAVSDGAGGPDTQYF.

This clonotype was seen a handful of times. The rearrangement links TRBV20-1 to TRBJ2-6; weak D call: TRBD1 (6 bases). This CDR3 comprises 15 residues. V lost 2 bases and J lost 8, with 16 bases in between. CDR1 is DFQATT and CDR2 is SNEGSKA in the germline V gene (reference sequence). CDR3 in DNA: TGCAGTGCTAGACAGACCGAGGGGACAACCAACGTCCTGACTTTC. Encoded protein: CSARQTEGTTNVLTF.

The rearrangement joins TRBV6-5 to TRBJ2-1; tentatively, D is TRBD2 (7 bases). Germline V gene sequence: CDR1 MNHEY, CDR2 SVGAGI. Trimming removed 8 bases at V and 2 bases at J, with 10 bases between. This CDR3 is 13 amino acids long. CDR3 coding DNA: TGTGCCAGCGGGAGGGGGGCCTACAATGAGCAGTTCTTC. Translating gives CASGRGAYNEQFF.

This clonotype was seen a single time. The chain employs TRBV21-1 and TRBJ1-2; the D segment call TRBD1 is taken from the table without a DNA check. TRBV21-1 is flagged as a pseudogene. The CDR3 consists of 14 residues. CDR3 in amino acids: CASSKAPRPGGYTF. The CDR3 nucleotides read TGTGCCAGCAGCAAAGCGCCCAGGCCGGGAGGCTACACCTTC.

The CDR3 sequence is CASSEISGSGANVLTF. The CDR3 DNA is TGTGCCAGCAGTGAAATATCAGGTTCTGGGGCCAACGTCCTGACTTTC. The chain links TRBV6-1 to TRBJ2-6; D ambiguous. Germline CDR1 is MNHNS and CDR2 is SASEGT. The V and J ends lost 2 bases and 1 base respectively, with 9 bases between them. The CDR3 consists of 16 residues.

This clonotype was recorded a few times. Here the CDR3 DNA reads TGTGCCAGCAGTTCCGTGGACAGGGGGTGGGGGAACACTGAAGCTTTCTTT. Translated, it gives CASSSVDRGWGNTEAFF. This rearrangement joins TRBV6-6 to TRBJ1-1; 10 bases match TRBD1. Trimming took 4 bases from V and 1 from J; bases not matched to a gene: 9. From germline, CDR1 is MNHNY and CDR2 SVGAGI (reference sequence). This CDR3 is built from 17 residues.

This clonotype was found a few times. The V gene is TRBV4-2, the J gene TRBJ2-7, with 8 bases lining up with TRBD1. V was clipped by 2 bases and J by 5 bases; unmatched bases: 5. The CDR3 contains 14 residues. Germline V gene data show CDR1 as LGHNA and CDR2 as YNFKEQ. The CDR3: CASSQHQGADEQYF. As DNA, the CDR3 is TGTGCCAGCAGCCAACATCAGGGGGCTGACGAGCAGTACTTC.

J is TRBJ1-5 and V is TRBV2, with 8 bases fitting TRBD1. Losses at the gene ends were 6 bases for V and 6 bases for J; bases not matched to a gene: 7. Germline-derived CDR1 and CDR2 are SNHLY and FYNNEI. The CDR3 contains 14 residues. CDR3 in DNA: TGTGCCAGCAGGGAGGGACAGGCCGTTCAGCCCCAGCATTTT. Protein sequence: CASREGQAVQPQHF.

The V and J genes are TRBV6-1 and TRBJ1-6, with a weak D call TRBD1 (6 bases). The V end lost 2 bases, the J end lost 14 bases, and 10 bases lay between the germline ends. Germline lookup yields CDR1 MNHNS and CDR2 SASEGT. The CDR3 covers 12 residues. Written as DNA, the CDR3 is TGTGCCAGCAGTGAAACAGGGTCGACCCTCCACTTT. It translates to CASSETGSTLHF.

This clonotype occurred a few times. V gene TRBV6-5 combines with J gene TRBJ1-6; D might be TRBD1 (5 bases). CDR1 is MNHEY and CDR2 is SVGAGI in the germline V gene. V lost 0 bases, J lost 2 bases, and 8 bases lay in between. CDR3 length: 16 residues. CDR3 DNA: TGTGCCAGCAGTTACTCGGCAGGGCCCTATAATTCACCCCTCCACTTT. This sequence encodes CASSYSAGPYNSPLHF.

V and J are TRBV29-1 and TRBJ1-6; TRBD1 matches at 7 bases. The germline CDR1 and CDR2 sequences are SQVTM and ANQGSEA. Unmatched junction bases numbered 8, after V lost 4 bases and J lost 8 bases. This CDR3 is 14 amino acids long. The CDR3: CSVAQGNGDSPLHF. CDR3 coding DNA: TGCAGCGTTGCACAGGGGAACGGGGATTCACCCCTCCACTTT. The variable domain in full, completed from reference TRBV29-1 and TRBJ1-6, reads SAVISQKPSRDICQRGTSLTIQCQVDSQVTMMFWYRQQPGQSLTLIATANQGSEATYESGFVIDKFPISRPNLTFSTLTVSNMSPEDSSIYLCSVAQGNGDSPLHFGNGTRLTVT.

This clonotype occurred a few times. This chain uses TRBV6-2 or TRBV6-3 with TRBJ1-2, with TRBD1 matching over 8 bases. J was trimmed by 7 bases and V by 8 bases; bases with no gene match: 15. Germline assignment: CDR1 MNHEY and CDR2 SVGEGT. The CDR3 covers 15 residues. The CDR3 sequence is CASLGPGQEFIGYTF. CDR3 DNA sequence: TGTGCCAGCTTAGGTCCGGGACAGGAATTTATTGGCTACACCTTC.

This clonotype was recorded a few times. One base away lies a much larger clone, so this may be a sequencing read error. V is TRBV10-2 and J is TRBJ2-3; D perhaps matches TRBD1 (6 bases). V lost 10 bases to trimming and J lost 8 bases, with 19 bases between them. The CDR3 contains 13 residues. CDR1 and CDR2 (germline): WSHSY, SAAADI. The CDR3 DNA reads TGCGCCACCGACAGGTCAAACGCAGGTACGCAGTATTTT. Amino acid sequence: CATDRSNAGTQYF.

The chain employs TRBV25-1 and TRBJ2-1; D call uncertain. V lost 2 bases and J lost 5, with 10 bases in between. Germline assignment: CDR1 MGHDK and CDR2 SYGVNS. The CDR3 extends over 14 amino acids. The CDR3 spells CASSELTRDNEQFF. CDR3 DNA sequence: TGTGCCAGCAGTGAACTAACACGGGACAATGAGCAGTTCTTC.

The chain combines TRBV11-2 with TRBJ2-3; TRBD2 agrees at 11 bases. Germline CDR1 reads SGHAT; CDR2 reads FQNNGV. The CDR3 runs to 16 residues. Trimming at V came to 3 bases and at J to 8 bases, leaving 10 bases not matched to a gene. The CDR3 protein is CASSFLAGGRRGTQYF. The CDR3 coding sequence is TGTGCCAGCAGCTTTCTAGCGGGAGGACGCAGAGGTACGCAGTATTTT.

This CDR3 reads CASSPSGALTDTQYF. The DNA of the CDR3 is TGTGCCAGCAGCCCTAGCGGGGCGCTCACAGATACGCAGTATTTT. The chain couples TRBV11-2 to TRBJ2-3; 9 bases fit TRBD2. The germline V gene has CDR1 SGHAT and CDR2 FQNNGV. Unmatched junction bases numbered 5, after V lost 5 bases and J lost 2 bases. The CDR3 runs to 15 residues.

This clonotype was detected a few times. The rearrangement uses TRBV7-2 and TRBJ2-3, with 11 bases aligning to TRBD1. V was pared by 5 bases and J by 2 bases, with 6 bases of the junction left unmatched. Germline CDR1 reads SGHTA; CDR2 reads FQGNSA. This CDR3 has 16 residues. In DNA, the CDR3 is TGTGCCAGCAGCACACGGGACAGGGGGTTCACAGATACGCAGTATTTT. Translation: CASSTRDRGFTDTQYF.

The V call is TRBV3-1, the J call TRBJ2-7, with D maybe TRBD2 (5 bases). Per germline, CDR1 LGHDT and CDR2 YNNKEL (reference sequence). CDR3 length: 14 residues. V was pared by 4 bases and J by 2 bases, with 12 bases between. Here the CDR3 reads CASSPDLSAYEQYF. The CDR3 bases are TGTGCCAGCAGCCCGGACTTGTCAGCCTACGAGCAGTACTTC.

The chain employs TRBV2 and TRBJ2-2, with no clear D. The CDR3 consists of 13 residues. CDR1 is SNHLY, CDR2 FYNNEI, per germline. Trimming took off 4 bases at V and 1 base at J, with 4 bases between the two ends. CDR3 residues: CASSAMNTGELFF. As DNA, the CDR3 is TGTGCCAGCAGTGCCATGAACACCGGGGAGCTGTTTTTT.

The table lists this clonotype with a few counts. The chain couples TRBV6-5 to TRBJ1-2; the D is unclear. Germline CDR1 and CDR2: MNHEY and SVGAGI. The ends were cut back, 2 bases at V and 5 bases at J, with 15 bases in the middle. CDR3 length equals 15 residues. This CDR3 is CASSYVVGKGYGYTF. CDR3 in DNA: TGTGCCAGCAGTTACGTGGTGGGAAAAGGGTATGGCTACACCTTC.

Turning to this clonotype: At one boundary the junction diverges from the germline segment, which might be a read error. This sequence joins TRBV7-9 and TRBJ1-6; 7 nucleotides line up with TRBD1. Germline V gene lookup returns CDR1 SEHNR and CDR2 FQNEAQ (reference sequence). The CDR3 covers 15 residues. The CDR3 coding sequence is TGTGCCAGCAGCTTAGACAGGGGATGGAATTCACCCCCCCACTTT. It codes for CASSLDRGWNSPPHF.

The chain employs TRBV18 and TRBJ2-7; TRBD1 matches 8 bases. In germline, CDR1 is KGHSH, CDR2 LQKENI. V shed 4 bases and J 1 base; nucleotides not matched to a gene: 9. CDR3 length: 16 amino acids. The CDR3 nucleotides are TGTGCCAGCTCACGAACTCAGGGGGCCGGATCCTACGAGCAGTACTTC. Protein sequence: CASSRTQGAGSYEQYF.